The source of this TCR beta chain is a study of OX40 agonist ivuxolimab in advanced cancers. At the level of the study: Patients were treated with ivuxolimab, an agonistic anti-OX40 (CD134) antibody. Notes on the study in general: Expanded clones tended on average to be more numerous among CD8+ T cells than CD4+.

Germline CDR1 reads SGHNT; CDR2 reads YENEEA. Deletions cut 1 base from V and 1 base from J, with 6 bases between. The CDR3 consists of 14 residues. As concerns this clone: The antigen is not known.

Generated by immunoSEQ multiplex PCR, the TCRdb table keeps only in-frame clones and is missing some. Here the sample spans tens of thousands of clones, around 80% being singletons. This sequence joins TRBV11-3 and TRBJ2-3; D uncertain. This sample comprised CD4+ or CD8+ T cells sorted from blood, obtained in a trial of the OX40 agonist ivuxolimab. The sequence was obtained from an adult with an advanced solid tumor such as melanoma, head and neck, liver or kidney cancer. This CDR3 is CASSLVDGTDTQYF. For the CDR3, the DNA is TGTGCCAGCAGCTTAGTTGACGGCACAGATACGCAGTATTTT. The whole variable domain, filled in from reference TRBV11-3 and TRBJ2-3, reads EAGVVQSPRYKIIEKKQPVAFWCNPISGHNTLYWYLQNLGQGPELLIRYENEEAVDDSQLPKDRFSAERLKGVDSTLKIQPAELGDSAVYLCASSLVDGTDTQYFGPGTRLTVL.